This note documents a single T cell receptor beta chain sequence. These data originate in a study of blood T cell repertoires in COVID-19. Looking at the study overall: Researchers got acute and convalescent COVID-19 samples from the United States, Italy and Spain.

Per the original methods: How many nucleated cells were present was estimated from reference gene primer amplification. Only in-frame clones appear in the TCRdb table, and some are missing; sequencing was by immunoSEQ multiplex PCR. The DNA was the basis for D and trimming; V, J and clone size are from that table. Of more than 95,000 clones listed, around 76% are singletons. This TCR was sampled from a woman aged 70-85 years with acute or convalescent COVID-19. Sequenced sample: peripheral blood.

DNA of the CDR3: TGCGCCAGCAGCTTGTTAGGGGAAAGCAATCAGCCCCAGCATTTT. It yields the protein CASSLLGESNQPQHF. V usage is TRBV5-1 and J usage is TRBJ1-5; D is possibly TRBD1 (5 bases). V lost 1 base and J 1 base, leaving 9 bases between the germline ends. The CDR3 covers 15 residues. Per germline, CDR1 SGHRS and CDR2 YFSETQ. Based on the CDR3 plus reference TRBV5-1 and TRBJ1-5, the full variable domain is KAGVTQTPRYLIKTRGQQVTLSCSPISGHRSVSWYQQTPGQGLQFLFEYFSETQRNKGNFPGRFSGRQFSNSRSEMNVSTLELGDSALYLCASSLLGESNQPQHFGDGTRLSIL.